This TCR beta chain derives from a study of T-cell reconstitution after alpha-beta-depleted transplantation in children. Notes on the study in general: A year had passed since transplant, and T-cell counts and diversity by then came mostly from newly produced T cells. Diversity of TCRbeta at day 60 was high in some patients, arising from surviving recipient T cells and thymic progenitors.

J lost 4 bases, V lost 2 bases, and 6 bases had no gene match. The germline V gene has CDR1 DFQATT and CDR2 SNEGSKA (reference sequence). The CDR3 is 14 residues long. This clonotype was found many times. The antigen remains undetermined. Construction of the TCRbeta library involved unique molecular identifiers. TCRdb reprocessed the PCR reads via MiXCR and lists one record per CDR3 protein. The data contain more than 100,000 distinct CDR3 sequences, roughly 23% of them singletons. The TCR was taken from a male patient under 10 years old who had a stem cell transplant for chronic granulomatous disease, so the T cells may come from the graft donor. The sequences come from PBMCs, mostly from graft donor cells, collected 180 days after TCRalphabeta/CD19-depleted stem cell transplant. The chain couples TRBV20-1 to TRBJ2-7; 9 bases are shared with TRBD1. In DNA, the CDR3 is TGCAGTGCTAGATCGGACAGGGGACCTTACGAGCAGTACTTC. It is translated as CSARSDRGPYEQYF.